A single sample is the source of the 19 T cell receptor beta chains below, sequenced in a study of immune characterization of retroperitoneal liposarcoma. In TCRdb, the PCR reads were re-called with MiXCR into one record per CDR3 protein. The table lists about 10,000 distinct CDR3 sequences, around a quarter of them singletons, with roughly 8.5% in the top ten. Sequenced sample: tumor tissue. Receptor source: a female donor with retroperitoneal liposarcoma.

This chain joins TRBV6-1 and TRBJ2-2; TRBD2 agrees at 7 bases. CDR3 length: 15 amino acids. In germline, CDR1 is MNHNS, CDR2 SASEGT. J was trimmed by 4 bases and V by 2 bases; bases with no gene match: 4. In nucleotides, the CDR3 is TGTGCCAGCAGTGAAAAAAGCGGGGTCACCGGGGAGCTGTTTTTT. Its translation is CASSEKSGVTGELFF.

This chain joins TRBV5-6 and TRBJ1-1; D is unclear. Germline V CDR1 and CDR2: SGHDT, YYEEEE. The CDR3 consists of 15 residues. V was clipped by 0 bases and J by 3 bases, with 12 bases between them. For the CDR3, the DNA is TGTGCCAGCAGCTTGGATCGGCAGATCCACACTGAAGCTTTCTTT. It encodes CASSLDRQIHTEAFF. The full variable domain, rest sourced from reference TRBV5-6 and TRBJ1-1, is DAGVTQSPTHLIKTRGQQVTLRCSPKSGHDTVSWYQQALGQGPQFIFQYYEEEERQRGNFPDRFSGHQFPNYSSELNVNALLLGDSALYLCASSLDRQIHTEAFFGQGTRLTVV.

V and J are TRBV6-1 and TRBJ1-6; D is unresolved. Germline loops: CDR1 MNHNS, CDR2 SASEGT. The CDR3 length is 15 residues. Trimming left V 11 bases short and J 8 bases short, with 22 bases between. The CDR3 region is CAGTRGAGGDSPLHF. In DNA form, the CDR3 reads TGTGCCGGAACACGGGGAGCGGGCGGGGATTCACCCCTCCACTTT.

V and J are TRBV7-2 and TRBJ2-1; D possibly corresponds to TRBD2 (5 bases). V was shortened by 1 base and J by 13 bases, with 20 bases between the two germline ends. CDR1 and CDR2 (germline): SGHTA, FQGNSA. The CDR3 loop spans 15 amino acids. This chain's CDR3 is CASSLDLAGKNIQFF. CDR3 in DNA: TGTGCCAGCAGCTTAGACCTAGCAGGCAAAAACATTCAGTTCTTC.

This chain uses TRBV11-2 with TRBJ2-3; D remains ambiguous. Germline-derived CDR1 and CDR2 are SGHAT and FQNNGV. This CDR3 comprises 14 residues. Trimming took off 5 bases at V and 4 bases at J, with 13 bases between the two ends. The CDR3 DNA follows: TGTGCCAGCAGCCCTACCCTTGAAGCAGATACGCAGTATTTT. Its translation is CASSPTLEADTQYF. Drawing the rest from reference TRBV11-2 and TRBJ2-3, the complete variable domain is EAGVAQSPRYKIIEKRQSVAFWCNPISGHATLYWYQQILGQGPKLLIQFQNNGVVDDSQLPKDRFSAERLKGVDSTLKIQPAKLEDSAVYLCASSPTLEADTQYFGPGTRLTVL.

The genes are TRBV6-6 and TRBJ2-5; 11 bases align to TRBD1. The DNA matches TRBJ2-7 better at its end, which makes the J call doubtful. This CDR3 is built from 15 residues. CDR1 is MNHNY and CDR2 is SVGAGI in the germline V gene (reference sequence). CDR3 loop: CASSVVGQGAYEQYF. As DNA, the CDR3 is TGTGCCAGCAGTGTAGTAGGACAGGGGGCTTACGAGCAGTACTTC.

The genes are TRBV6-1 and TRBJ2-1; possibly TRBD2 for D (5 bases). CDR3 size: 12 residues. Germline loops: CDR1 MNHNS, CDR2 SASEGT. V shed 5 bases and J shed 13 bases, with 15 bases lying between them. The CDR3 reads CASSWEQETQFF. For the CDR3, the DNA is TGTGCCAGCAGTTGGGAGCAAGAGACCCAGTTCTTC.

This clonotype came up a few times. This chain joins TRBV12-3 or TRBV12-4 and TRBJ1-4; no reliable D call. CDR3 length equals 16 residues. The V gene lost 3 bases and the J gene lost 5 bases, with 16 bases spanning the gap. The CDR3 DNA follows: TGTGCCAGCAGTTTGGTTCTGAGGTCGGCAAATGAAAAACTGTTTTTT. Encoded protein: CASSLVLRSANEKLFF.

This clonotype was seen only a few times. V is TRBV14 and J is TRBJ2-6; D uncertain. The V and J ends lost 0 bases and 0 bases respectively, with 12 bases between them. Germline V lookup: CDR1 SGHDN, CDR2 FVKESK. There are 18 residues in the CDR3. CDR3 bases: TGTGCCAGCAGCCAAGATCGAAAGGACCTCTCTGGGGCCAACGTCCTGACTTTC. Protein sequence: CASSQDRKDLSGANVLTF.

There are a few counts of this clonotype. The rearrangement joins TRBV10-1 to TRBJ2-3, with D possibly TRBD2 on 6 matching bases. The CDR3 sequence is 15 residues long. Germline values: CDR1 WNHNN, CDR2 SYGVQD (reference sequence). V lost 6 bases, J lost 6 bases, and 19 bases lay in between. The chain's CDR3 is CASSPGGAGTDTQYF. The DNA of the CDR3 is TGCGCCAGCAGCCCAGGTGGCGCGGGGACTGATACGCAGTATTTT.

The chain uses TRBV10-3 and TRBJ2-1; possibly TRBD1 for D (7 bases). Trimming left V 10 bases short and J 8 bases short, with 21 bases between. CDR3 length: 14 residues. Germline CDR1 and CDR2: ENHRY and SYGVKD. The CDR3 bases are TGTGCCACCCATCCAGGGGGGCTACGCGATGAGCAGTTCTTC. This gives the protein CATHPGGLRDEQFF.

The chain employs TRBV11-3 and TRBJ2-1, with D perhaps TRBD1 (5 bases). The DNA end is more similar to TRBJ2-7, so the J call may be wrong. The germline V gene has CDR1 SGHNT and CDR2 YENEEA. The CDR3 spans 14 residues. This CDR3 is CASSSRAPYNEQYF. The CDR3 DNA sequence: TGTGCCAGCAGCTCCAGGGCCCCATACAATGAGCAGTACTTC.

The chain uses TRBV7-3 and TRBJ1-2; 8 bases agree with TRBD1. The germline V gene encodes CDR1 SGHTA and CDR2 FQGTGA. The CDR3 extends over 14 amino acids. CDR3 nucleotide sequence: TGTGCTCTCATAGAGGACAGGGTGGGCTATGGCTACACCTTC. It encodes CALIEDRVGYGYTF.

This chain joins TRBV6-1 and TRBJ2-5; 10 nucleotides agree with TRBD2. The V gene end was trimmed by 5 bases and the J gene end by 2 bases; junction bases not matched to a gene: 5. This CDR3 region has 15 residues. Germline V gene lookup returns CDR1 MNHNS and CDR2 SASEGT. The CDR3, as DNA: TGTGCCAGCAGTCGGCGAGCGGGAGGGCAAGAGACCCAGTACTTC. Translated, it gives CASSRRAGGQETQYF.

This clonotype has a count of ten or more. The V call is TRBV7-2, the J call TRBJ1-6; 11 nucleotides agree with TRBD1. The trim removed 6 bases at V and 10 bases at J, leaving 5 bases unmatched. This CDR3 contains 14 residues. Germline V CDR1 and CDR2: SGHTA, FQGNSA. CDR3 protein: CASRGGTGGSPLHF. The CDR3 nucleotides are TGTGCCAGCAGGGGGGGGACAGGGGGATCACCCCTCCACTTT.

The rearrangement uses TRBV12-3 or TRBV12-4 and TRBJ2-1; D may be TRBD1 (5 bases). This CDR3 region has 12 residues. Trimming cost V 5 bases and J 6 bases, with 8 bases left between them. CDR3 DNA: TGTGCCAGCAGTGGGGCTAGCAATGAGCAGTTCTTC. This gives the protein CASSGASNEQFF.

This clonotype is labeled as medium-sized. The rearrangement uses TRBV27 and TRBJ2-1; D is perhaps TRBD1 (6 bases). Matching the DNA end better, TRBJ2-7 makes the J call doubtful. This CDR3 region has 15 residues. Germline lookup yields CDR1 MNHEY and CDR2 SMNVEV (reference sequence). DNA for the CDR3: TGTGCCAGCATGGTCTCCAGGGGTGGTCTCAATGAGCAGTACTTC. Amino acids: CASMVSRGGLNEQYF.

This clonotype was counted many times. CDR3 DNA sequence: TGTGCCAGCACCCCGACAGGGTTTGGGGGAGAGACCCAGTTCTTC. It specifies CASTPTGFGGETQFF. This rearrangement joins TRBV25-1 to TRBJ2-1; 7 bases are shared with TRBD1. The V and J ends lost 7 bases and 13 bases, in that order; junction bases with no gene match: 19. Per germline, CDR1 MGHDK and CDR2 SYGVNS. The CDR3 totals 15 residues. The entire variable domain, with the rest obtained from reference TRBV25-1 and TRBJ2-1, is as follows: EADIYQTPRYLVIGTGKKITLECSQTMGHDKMYWYQQDPGMELHLIHYSYGVNSTEKGDLSSESTVSRIRTEHFPLTLESARPSHTSQYLCASTPTGFGGETQFFGPGTRLTVL.

The sample holds many counts of this clonotype. The chain recombines TRBV6-1 with TRBJ1-5, with a tentative D call TRBD1 (6 bases). V was shortened by 6 bases and J by 3 bases, with 12 bases between the two germline ends. The germline V gene encodes CDR1 MNHNS and CDR2 SASEGT. The CDR3 covers 14 residues. The CDR3 nucleotides read TGTGCCAGCAGCTGGGGGGGCCCCAATCAGCCCCAGCATTTT. Its protein product is CASSWGGPNQPQHF.